This T cell receptor beta chain was sequenced for a study of CD8 T cells in ankylosing spondylitis. Germline V gene sequence: CDR1 MGHRA, CDR2 YSYEKL. The V end was cut by 1 base, the J end by 4 bases, with 10 bases between. The CDR3 is made up of 14 amino acids. The study's findings and limits: In ankylosing spondylitis blood, a motif of several highly homologous TCR beta variants appeared characteristic.

A word on this clonotype: The antigen remains undetermined.

Using its own MiXCR run on the 5' RACE reads, TCRdb lists one record per CDR3 protein. The sample has 100,000 or so distinct CDR3 sequences, around 8.3% seen once; the top ten hold over 25%. The chain combines TRBV4-1 with TRBJ1-1, with D tentatively TRBD1 (6 bases). The clonotype comes from a male donor with ankylosing spondylitis. Material for sequencing was blood, either unsorted or a sorted T cell fraction (not recorded which). The CDR3 spells CASSQVTGSTEAFF. The CDR3, as DNA: TGCGCCAGCAGCCAAGTGACAGGAAGCACTGAAGCTTTCTTT.